This T cell receptor (beta chain) originates from a study of cytomegalovirus exposure and HLA in healthy donors. About the research overall: Membership in the Caucasian-associated ancestry cluster was found for around 81% of approximately 400 genotyped donors.

V was clipped by 1 base and J by 4 bases, with 8 bases between them. The length of the CDR3 is 14 residues. From germline, CDR1 is LNHNV and CDR2 YYDKDF (reference sequence). About this clone itself: Its antigen is still unknown.

The study ran its PCR with 60 Vbeta and 13 Jbeta primers. The protocol was immunoSEQ multiplex PCR, while the TCRdb copy is restricted to in-frame clones and leaves out a portion. The table has about 170,000 clones, around 86% seen once. Study-level points and caveats: Later work found most CMV-associated TCR beta chains apparently HLA-restricted. Sequencing likely generated an artifact that appeared as a cluster of highly shared sequence variants.

The origin of this receptor is a male donor in good health and CMV-seronegative. The chain carries TRBV15 and TRBJ2-1, with D hard to call. Sequenced material: PBMCs. In DNA form, the CDR3 reads TGTGCCACCAGCAGAGCCGGGTCTTACAATGAGCAGTTCTTC. Translated: CATSRAGSYNEQFF. The complete variable domain, with remaining parts taken from reference TRBV15 and TRBJ2-1, reads DAMVIQNPRYQVTQFGKPVTLSCSQTLNHNVMYWYQQKSSQAPKLLFHYYDKDFNNEADTPDNFQSRRPNTSFCFLDIRSPGLGDTAMYLCATSRAGSYNEQFFGPGTRLTVL.